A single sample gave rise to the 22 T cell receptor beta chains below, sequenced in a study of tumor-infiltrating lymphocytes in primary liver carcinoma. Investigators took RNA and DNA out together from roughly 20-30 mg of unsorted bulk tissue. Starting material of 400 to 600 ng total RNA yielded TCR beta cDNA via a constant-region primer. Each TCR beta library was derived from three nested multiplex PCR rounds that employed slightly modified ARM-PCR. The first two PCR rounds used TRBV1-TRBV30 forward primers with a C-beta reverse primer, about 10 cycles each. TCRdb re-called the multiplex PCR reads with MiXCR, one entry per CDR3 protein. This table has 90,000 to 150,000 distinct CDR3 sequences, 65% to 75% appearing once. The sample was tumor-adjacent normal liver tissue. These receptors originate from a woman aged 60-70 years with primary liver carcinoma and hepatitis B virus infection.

The CDR3 loop reads CASCSPDRGEWTDTQYF. The DNA for the CDR3 is TGTGCCAGCTGTTCCCCGGACAGAGGAGAATGGACAGATACGCAGTATTTT. V gene TRBV6-5 combines with J gene TRBJ2-3; D perhaps matches TRBD1 (6 bases). V lost 8 bases and J 3 bases, leaving 24 bases between the germline ends. Germline V gives CDR1 MNHEY, CDR2 SVGAGI. This CDR3 spans 17 amino acids.

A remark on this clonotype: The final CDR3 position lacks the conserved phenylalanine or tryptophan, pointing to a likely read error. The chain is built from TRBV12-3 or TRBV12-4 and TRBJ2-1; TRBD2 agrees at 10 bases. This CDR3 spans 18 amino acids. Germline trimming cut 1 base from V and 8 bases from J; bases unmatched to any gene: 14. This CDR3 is CASSLEAGPGLAYDEQFL. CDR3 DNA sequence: TGTGCCAGCAGTTTAGAGGCAGGGCCGGGACTAGCGTACGATGAGCAGTTCTTA.

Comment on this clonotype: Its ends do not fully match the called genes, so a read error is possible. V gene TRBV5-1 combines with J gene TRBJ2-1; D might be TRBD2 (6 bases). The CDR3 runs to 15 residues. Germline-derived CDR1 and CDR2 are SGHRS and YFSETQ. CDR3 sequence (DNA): TGCGCCAGCAACTTGGGAGGACACACCTACAATGAGCAGTTCTTC. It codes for CASNLGGHTYNEQFF.

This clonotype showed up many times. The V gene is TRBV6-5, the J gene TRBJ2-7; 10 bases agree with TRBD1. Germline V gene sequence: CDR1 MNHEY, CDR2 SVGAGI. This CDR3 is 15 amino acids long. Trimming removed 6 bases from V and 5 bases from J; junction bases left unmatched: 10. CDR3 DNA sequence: TGTGCCAGCAGCCAACGGGACAGGGGCAAAGACGAGCAGTACTTC. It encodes CASSQRDRGKDEQYF.

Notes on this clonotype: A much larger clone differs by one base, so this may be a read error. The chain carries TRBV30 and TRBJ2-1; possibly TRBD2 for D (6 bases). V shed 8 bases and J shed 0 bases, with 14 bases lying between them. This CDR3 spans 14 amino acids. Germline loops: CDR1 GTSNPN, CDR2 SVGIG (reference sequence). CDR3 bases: TGTGCCCGGATACGGGAGAACTCCTACAATGAGCAGTTCTTC. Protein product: CARIRENSYNEQFF.

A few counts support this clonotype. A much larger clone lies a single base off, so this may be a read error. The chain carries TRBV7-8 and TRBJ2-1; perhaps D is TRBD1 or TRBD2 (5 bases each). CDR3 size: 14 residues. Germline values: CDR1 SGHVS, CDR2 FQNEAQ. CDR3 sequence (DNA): TGTGCCAGCAGCTTAGTGGGGGAGCCGAATGCGCAGTTCTTC. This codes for CASSLVGEPNAQFF. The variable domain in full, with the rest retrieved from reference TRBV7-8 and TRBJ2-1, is GAGVSQSPRYKVAKRGQDVALRCDPISGHVSLFWYQQALGQGPEFLTYFQNEAQLDKSGLPSDRFFAERPEGSVSTLKIQRTQQEDSAVYLCASSLVGEPNAQFFGPGTRLTVL.

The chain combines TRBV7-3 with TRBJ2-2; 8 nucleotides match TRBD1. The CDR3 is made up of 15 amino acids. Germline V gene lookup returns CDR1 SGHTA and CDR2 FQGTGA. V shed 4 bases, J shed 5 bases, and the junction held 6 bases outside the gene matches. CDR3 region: CASSSATGETGELFF. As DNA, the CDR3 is TGTGCCAGCAGCTCGGCGACAGGGGAGACCGGGGAGCTGTTTTTT.

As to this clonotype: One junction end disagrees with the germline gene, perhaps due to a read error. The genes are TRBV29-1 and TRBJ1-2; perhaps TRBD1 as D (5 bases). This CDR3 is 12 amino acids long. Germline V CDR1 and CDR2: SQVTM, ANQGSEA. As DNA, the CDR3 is TGCAGCGTTGACGGGGGGAGGTATGGGTACACCTTC. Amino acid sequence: CSVDGGRYGYTF. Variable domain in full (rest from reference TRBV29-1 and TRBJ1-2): SAVISQKPSRDICQRGTSLTIQCQVDSQVTMMFWYRQQPGQSLTLIATANQGSEATYESGFVIDKFPISRPNLTFSTLTVSNMSPEDSSIYLCSVDGGRYGYTFGSGTRLTVV.

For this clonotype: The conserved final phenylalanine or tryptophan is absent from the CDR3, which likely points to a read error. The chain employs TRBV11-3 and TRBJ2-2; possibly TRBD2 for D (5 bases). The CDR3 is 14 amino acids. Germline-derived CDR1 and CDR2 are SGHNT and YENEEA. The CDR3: CASSFESNTGELFY. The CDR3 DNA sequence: TGTGCCAGCAGCTTCGAGAGTAATACCGGGGAACTGTTTTAT.

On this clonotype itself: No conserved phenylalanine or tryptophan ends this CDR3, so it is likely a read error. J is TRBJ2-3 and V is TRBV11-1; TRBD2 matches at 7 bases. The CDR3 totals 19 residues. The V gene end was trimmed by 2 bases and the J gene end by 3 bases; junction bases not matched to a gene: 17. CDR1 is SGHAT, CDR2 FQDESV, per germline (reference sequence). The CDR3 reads CASSLRVPTSGIATDTQYL. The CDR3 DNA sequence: TGTGCCAGCAGCTTAAGGGTCCCTACCAGCGGGATAGCGACAGATACGCAGTATTTA.

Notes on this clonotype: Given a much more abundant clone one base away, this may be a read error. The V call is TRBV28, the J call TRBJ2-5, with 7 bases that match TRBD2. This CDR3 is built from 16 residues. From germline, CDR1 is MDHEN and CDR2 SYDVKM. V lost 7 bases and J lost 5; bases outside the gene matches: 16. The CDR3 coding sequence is TGTGCCAGCACCCCCTACGGGGGGAGGCGCGGGGAGACCCAGTACTTC. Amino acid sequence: CASTPYGGRRGETQYF. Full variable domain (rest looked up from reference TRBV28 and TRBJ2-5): DVKVTQSSRYLVKRTGEKVFLECVQDMDHENMFWYRQDPGLGLRLIYFSYDVKMKEKGDIPEGYSVSREKKERFSLILESASTNQTSMYLCASTPYGGRRGETQYFGPGTRLLVL.

CDR3 sequence reads: CSAPGLEGSETQYF. For the CDR3, the DNA is TGCAGTGCTCCGGGACTAGAGGGCTCCGAGACCCAGTACTTC. The chain employs TRBV29-1 and TRBJ2-5, with 8 nucleotides matching TRBD2. Germline V lookup: CDR1 SQVTM, CDR2 ANQGSEA. CDR3 size: 14 residues. Full variable domain (outside the CDR3, taken from reference TRBV29-1 and TRBJ2-5): SAVISQKPSRDICQRGTSLTIQCQVDSQVTMMFWYRQQPGQSLTLIATANQGSEATYESGFVIDKFPISRPNLTFSTLTVSNMSPEDSSIYLCSAPGLEGSETQYFGPGTRLLVL.

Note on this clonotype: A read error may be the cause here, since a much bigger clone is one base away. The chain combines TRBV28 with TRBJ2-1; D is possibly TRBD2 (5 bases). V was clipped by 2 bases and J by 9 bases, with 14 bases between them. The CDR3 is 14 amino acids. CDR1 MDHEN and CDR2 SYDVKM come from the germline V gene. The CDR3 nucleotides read TGTGCCAGCAGTTTAGAAGCTAGAGGGATTGAGCAGTTCTTC. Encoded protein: CASSLEARGIEQFF.

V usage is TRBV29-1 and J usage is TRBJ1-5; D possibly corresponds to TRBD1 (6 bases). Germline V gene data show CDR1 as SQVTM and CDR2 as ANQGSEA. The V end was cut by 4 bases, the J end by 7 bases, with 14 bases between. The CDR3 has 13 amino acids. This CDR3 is CSVARDNKQPQHF. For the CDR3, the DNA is TGCAGCGTTGCACGGGACAATAAGCAGCCCCAGCATTTT.

The CDR3 DNA reads as TGTGCCAGCAGTGAAATACTAGCGGGAGCCTACAATGAGCAGTTCTTC. The encoded protein is CASSEILAGAYNEQFF. V and J are TRBV2 and TRBJ2-1; 11 bases line up with TRBD2. Germline V gene sequence: CDR1 SNHLY, CDR2 FYNNEI. The CDR3 is 16 amino acids. The V segment lost 2 bases and the J segment 2 bases; nucleotides outside the gene matches: 2.

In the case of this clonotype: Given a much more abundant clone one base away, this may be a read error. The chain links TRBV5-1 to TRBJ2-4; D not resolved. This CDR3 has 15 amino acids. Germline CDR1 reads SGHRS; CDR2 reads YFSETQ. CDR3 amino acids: CASSLAEEAKNIQYF. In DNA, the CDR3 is TGTGCCAGCAGCTTGGCCGAAGAAGCCAAAAACATTCAGTACTTC.

CDR3 region: CASSTRTNPRVVSDTQYF. DNA of the CDR3: TGTGCCAGCAGCACCCGGACTAACCCGCGCGTTGTTTCAGATACGCAGTATTTT. The chain employs TRBV7-2 and TRBJ2-3, with D maybe TRBD2 (6 bases). In germline, CDR1 is SGHTA, CDR2 FQGNSA. The CDR3 covers 18 residues. With 5 bases removed from V and 4 bases from J, the gap between germline ends came to 25 bases.

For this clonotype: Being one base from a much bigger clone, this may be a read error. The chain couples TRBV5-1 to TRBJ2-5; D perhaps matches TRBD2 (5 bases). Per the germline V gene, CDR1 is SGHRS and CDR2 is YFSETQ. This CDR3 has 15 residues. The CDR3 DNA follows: TGCGCCAGCGGCTTGTCGGCTAGCCCTCAAGAGACCCAGTACTTC. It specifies CASGLSASPQETQYF.

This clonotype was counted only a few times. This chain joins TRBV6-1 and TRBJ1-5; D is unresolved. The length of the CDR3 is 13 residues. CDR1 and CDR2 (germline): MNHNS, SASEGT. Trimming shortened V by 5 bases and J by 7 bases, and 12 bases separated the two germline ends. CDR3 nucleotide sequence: TGTGCCAGCAGTCAAGAGAGGGCCCAGCCCCAGCATTTT. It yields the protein CASSQERAQPQHF.

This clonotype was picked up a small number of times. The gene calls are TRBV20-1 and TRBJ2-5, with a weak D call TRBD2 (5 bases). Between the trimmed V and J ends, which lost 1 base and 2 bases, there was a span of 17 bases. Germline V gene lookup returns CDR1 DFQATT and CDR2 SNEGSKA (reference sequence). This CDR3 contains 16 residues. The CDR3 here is CSARALRVGVQETQYF. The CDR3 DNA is TGCAGTGCTAGAGCCCTGCGGGTTGGAGTTCAAGAGACCCAGTACTTC.

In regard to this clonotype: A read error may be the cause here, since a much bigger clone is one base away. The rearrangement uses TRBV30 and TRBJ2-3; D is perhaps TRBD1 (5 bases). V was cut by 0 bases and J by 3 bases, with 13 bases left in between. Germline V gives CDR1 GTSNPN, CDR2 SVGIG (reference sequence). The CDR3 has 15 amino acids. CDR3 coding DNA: TGTGCCTGGAGTGTACCCAGGGTCTGGACAGATACGCAGTATTTT. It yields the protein CAWSVPRVWTDTQYF.

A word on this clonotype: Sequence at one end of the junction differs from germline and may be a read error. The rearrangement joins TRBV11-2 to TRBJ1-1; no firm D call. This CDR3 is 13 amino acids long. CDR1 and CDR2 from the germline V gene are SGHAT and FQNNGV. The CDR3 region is CANSLHGGTEAFF. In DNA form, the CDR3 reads TGTGCCAACAGCCTTCACGGTGGGACTGAAGCTTTCTTT.